These 27 T cell receptor beta chains originate from one sample sequenced in a study of siplizumab effects on memory and regulatory T cells. TCRdb keeps only in-frame clones here, not all; method: immunoSEQ multiplex PCR. The profile shows approximately 68,000 clones, about 89% of them singletons. Sequencing used CD8+ T cells sorted from blood. These TCRs come from a human donor in good health.

The gene calls are TRBV5-8 and TRBJ2-4; possibly TRBD1 for D (7 bases). Germline loops: CDR1 SGHTS, CDR2 YDEGEE. V was shortened by 4 bases and J by 6 bases, with 26 bases between the two germline ends. This CDR3 has 18 amino acids. CDR3 nucleotide sequence: TGTGCCAGCAGCCGCGGGACAGAATATATGGGTCGGCCAAACATTCAGTACTTC. Translating it yields CASSRGTEYMGRPNIQYF.

The chain is built from TRBV5-4 and TRBJ2-1; 9 nucleotides agree with TRBD2. This CDR3 comprises 14 residues. CDR1 SGHNT and CDR2 YYREEE come from the germline V gene (reference sequence). The trim removed 1 base at V and 7 bases at J, leaving 3 bases unmatched. DNA for the CDR3: TGTGCCAGCAGCTTGCTAGCGGGGTTAAATGAGCAGTTCTTC. Its translation: CASSLLAGLNEQFF.

The rearrangement links TRBV5-6 to TRBJ2-2; D gene unclear. The V gene's germline CDR1 is SGHDT and CDR2 YYEEEE. The V end was cut by 0 bases, the J end by 4 bases, with 7 bases between. This CDR3 is built from 14 residues. Here the CDR3 reads CASSLVASTGELFF. In nucleotides, the CDR3 is TGTGCCAGCAGCTTGGTAGCTAGCACCGGGGAGCTGTTTTTT.

The chain links TRBV25-1 to TRBJ2-1; 7 positions agree with TRBD2. The length of the CDR3 is 15 residues. The V segment lost 3 bases and the J segment 5 bases; nucleotides outside the gene matches: 7. Germline V lookup: CDR1 MGHDK, CDR2 SYGVNS. CDR3: CASSDVPSGDNEQFF. CDR3 in DNA: TGTGCCAGCAGTGATGTGCCTAGCGGAGACAATGAGCAGTTCTTC. The entire variable domain, with the rest obtained from reference TRBV25-1 and TRBJ2-1, is as follows: EADIYQTPRYLVIGTGKKITLECSQTMGHDKMYWYQQDPGMELHLIHYSYGVNSTEKGDLSSESTVSRIRTEHFPLTLESARPSHTSQYLCASSDVPSGDNEQFFGPGTRLTVL.

This clone was observed a few times. V gene TRBV7-9 combines with J gene TRBJ1-2; tentative D call: TRBD1 (6 bases). Trimming removed 7 bases from V and 5 bases from J, with 11 bases in between. Germline CDR1 is SEHNR and CDR2 is FQNEAQ (reference sequence). The CDR3 consists of 12 residues. CDR3 protein: CASTLGGYGYTF. DNA for the CDR3: TGTGCCAGCACCCTAGGGGGTTATGGCTACACCTTC.

This chain uses TRBV25-1 with TRBJ1-5; D not certain. Per germline, CDR1 MGHDK and CDR2 SYGVNS. Trimming stripped 2 bases from V and 3 bases from J, with 5 bases between. The CDR3 is 13 amino acids. CDR3 DNA: TGTGCCAGCAGTGAAGGTCACAATCAGCCCCAGCATTTT. Translation gives CASSEGHNQPQHF.

The V gene is TRBV7-9, the J gene TRBJ2-7; D possibly corresponds to TRBD2 (6 bases). Trimming took 6 bases from V and 5 from J, leaving 14 bases between them. The CDR3 runs to 13 residues. CDR1 is SEHNR, CDR2 FQNEAQ, per germline (reference sequence). In nucleotides, the CDR3 is TGTGCCAGCAGGGGGGGATCCATTCACGAGCAGTACTTC. It translates to CASRGGSIHEQYF.

The CDR3 loop is CASSRQVAYGYTF. In DNA, the CDR3 is TGTGCCAGTTCACGACAGGTTGCCTATGGCTACACCTTC. This chain links TRBV19 with TRBJ1-2, with D tentatively TRBD1 (6 bases). This CDR3 spans 13 amino acids. CDR1 and CDR2 from the germline V gene are LNHDA and SQIVND (reference sequence). V was pared by 8 bases and J by 4 bases, with 14 bases between.

The V call is TRBV6-6, the J call TRBJ1-5; D is perhaps TRBD1 (6 bases). Germline CDR1 MNHNY, CDR2 SVGAGI (reference sequence). V lost 6 bases, J lost 9 bases, and 18 bases lay in between. This CDR3 region has 14 residues. The CDR3 protein is CASSHGGEGRPQHF. The CDR3, as DNA: TGTGCCAGCAGCCACGGGGGCGAAGGTCGGCCCCAGCATTTT.

V and J are TRBV6-5 and TRBJ2-7; TRBD1 is a possible D gene (5 bases). Germline loops: CDR1 MNHEY, CDR2 SVGAGI. The germline V and J ends were trimmed by 5 bases and 2 bases, with 13 bases remaining between them. CDR3 size: 14 residues. The CDR3 DNA reads as TGTGCCAGCAGTCCAGGGTTCGAAACCTACGAGCAGTACTTC. Translated: CASSPGFETYEQYF.

This chain joins TRBV9 and TRBJ2-7; D unclear. CDR1 is SGDLS, CDR2 YYNGEE, per germline. The V end was cut by 0 bases, the J end by 2 bases, with 15 bases between. The length of the CDR3 is 16 residues. The CDR3 nucleotides read TGTGCCAGCAGCGTAGGGCCAATACCGATGGCCTACGAGCAGTACTTC. It translates to CASSVGPIPMAYEQYF.

The chain joins TRBV27 to TRBJ2-7, with 7 nucleotides matching TRBD2. Germline CDR1 and CDR2: MNHEY and SMNVEV (reference sequence). This CDR3 spans 12 amino acids. Trimming removed 5 bases from V and 4 bases from J; junction bases left unmatched: 2. CDR3 protein: CASSGGGYEQYF. The DNA for the CDR3 is TGTGCCAGCAGTGGGGGGGGGTACGAGCAGTACTTC.

V gene TRBV6-5 combines with J gene TRBJ1-1; D unresolved. This CDR3 is built from 13 residues. Germline lookup yields CDR1 MNHEY and CDR2 SVGAGI. The V and J ends lost 2 bases and 1 base respectively, with 5 bases between them. The CDR3 bases are TGTGCCAGCAGTTACGGGCAGAACACTGAAGCTTTCTTT. The encoded protein is CASSYGQNTEAFF.

The rearrangement links TRBV7-9 to TRBJ2-1, with a tentative D call TRBD2 (6 bases). Trimming stripped 5 bases from V and 7 bases from J, with 24 bases between. This CDR3 region has 17 residues. Germline lookup yields CDR1 SEHNR and CDR2 FQNEAQ (reference sequence). DNA of the CDR3: TGTGCCAGCAGCCCGGGTCCCGGGACGGAGGAGGGGAATGAGCAGTTCTTC. Encoded protein: CASSPGPGTEEGNEQFF.

The DNA for the CDR3 is TGTGCCAGCTCACCACCATTCAATCAAGAGACCCAGTACTTC. Its translation is CASSPPFNQETQYF. This rearrangement joins TRBV18 to TRBJ2-5; no reliable D call. The CDR3 length is 14 residues. Germline assignment: CDR1 KGHSH and CDR2 LQKENI. Trimming pared 0 bases from V and 2 bases from J, leaving 7 bases between.

The chain links TRBV27 to TRBJ2-7; D unclear. Germline V CDR1 and CDR2: MNHEY, SMNVEV (reference sequence). The germline V and J ends were trimmed by 2 bases and 4 bases, with 9 bases remaining between them. This CDR3 spans 13 amino acids. The CDR3 reads CASSLTSWYEQYF. The CDR3 nucleotides read TGTGCCAGCAGTTTAACCTCCTGGTACGAGCAGTACTTC.

The chain links TRBV7-2 to TRBJ2-7; D ambiguous. CDR3 length: 11 residues. The V end lost 5 bases, the J end lost 0 bases, and 2 bases lay between the germline ends. Germline V lookup: CDR1 SGHTA, CDR2 FQGNSA. Written as DNA, the CDR3 is TGTGCCAGCAGCGCCTCCTACGAGCAGTACTTC. Translation gives CASSASYEQYF.

This clone was seen once. The CDR3 nucleotides are TGCGCCAGCAGCTTGGTGGGGGCTCCCTACGAGCAGTACTTC. This translates into CASSLVGAPYEQYF. The J gene is TRBJ2-7, the V gene TRBV5-1, with D possibly matching TRBD1 (6 bases). The V gene's germline CDR1 is SGHRS and CDR2 YFSETQ. The CDR3 totals 14 residues. V dropped 0 bases and J dropped 2 bases, with 9 bases sitting between them. Drawing the rest from reference TRBV5-1 and TRBJ2-7, the complete variable domain is KAGVTQTPRYLIKTRGQQVTLSCSPISGHRSVSWYQQTPGQGLQFLFEYFSETQRNKGNFPGRFSGRQFSNSRSEMNVSTLELGDSALYLCASSLVGAPYEQYFGPGTRLTVT.

In nucleotides, the CDR3 is TGTGCCAGCAGCTTAGCTCGCGGGGGCGCGGATGGCTACACCTTC. The encoded protein is CASSLARGGADGYTF. This chain links TRBV7-9 with TRBJ1-2, with D possibly TRBD1 on 6 matching bases. V lost 0 bases to trimming and J lost 6 bases, with 14 bases between them. The CDR3 extends over 15 amino acids. Germline V lookup: CDR1 SEHNR, CDR2 FQNEAQ (reference sequence). Variable domain in full (rest from reference TRBV7-9 and TRBJ1-2): DTGVSQNPRHKITKRGQNVTFRCDPISEHNRLYWYRQTLGQGPEFLTYFQNEAQLEKSRLLSDRFSAERPKGSFSTLEIQRTEQGDSAMYLCASSLARGGADGYTFGSGTRLTVV.

The chain joins TRBV2 to TRBJ2-2; D is unresolved. The V and J ends lost 7 bases and 0 bases respectively, with 12 bases between them. Germline V gives CDR1 SNHLY, CDR2 FYNNEI. This CDR3 comprises 15 residues. The CDR3 sequence is CASKPPQANTGELFF. The CDR3 bases are TGTGCCAGCAAGCCCCCTCAGGCGAACACCGGGGAGCTGTTTTTT.

The V gene is TRBV19, the J gene TRBJ1-1, with TRBD1 matching 7 bases. Germline CDR1 and CDR2: LNHDA and SQIVND (reference sequence). V dropped 6 bases and J dropped 4; count of bases not matched to a gene: 8. The CDR3 runs 14 residues. CDR3 DNA: TGTGCCAGTAGCCCCCAAGGGGGCGGCACTGAAGCTTTCTTT. Translating it yields CASSPQGGGTEAFF.

This rearrangement joins TRBV4-2 to TRBJ2-5, with a tentative D call TRBD2 (5 bases). Germline assignment: CDR1 LGHNA and CDR2 YNFKEQ. The CDR3 covers 13 residues. V was pared by 4 bases and J by 3 bases, with 9 bases between. The CDR3 DNA is TGTGCCAGCAGCCTGAACGGGGAAGAGACCCAGTACTTC. Protein product: CASSLNGEETQYF.

The CDR3 here is CASSLDPNQPQHF. CDR3 sequence (DNA): TGTGCCAGCAGCTTGGACCCCAATCAGCCCCAGCATTTT. The chain combines TRBV5-8 with TRBJ1-5; D call uncertain. From germline, CDR1 is SGHTS and CDR2 YDEGEE. Trimming stripped 0 bases from V and 3 bases from J, with 4 bases between. There are 13 residues in the CDR3. Based on the CDR3 plus reference TRBV5-8 and TRBJ1-5, the full variable domain is EAGVTQSPTHLIKTRGQQATLRCSPISGHTSVYWYQQALGLGLQFLLWYDEGEERNRGNFPPRFSGRQFPNYSSELNVNALELEDSALYLCASSLDPNQPQHFGDGTRLSIL.

The V and J genes are TRBV6-5 and TRBJ2-1, with 9 bases matching TRBD1. Germline V lookup: CDR1 MNHEY, CDR2 SVGAGI. The CDR3 is 16 amino acids. J gave up 4 bases and V 2 bases, and 6 bases lay outside the gene matches. The CDR3 is CASSYPSGQGYNEQFF. CDR3 nucleotide sequence: TGTGCCAGCAGTTACCCGTCGGGACAGGGTTACAATGAGCAGTTCTTC.

The chain recombines TRBV12-5 with TRBJ1-1; maybe TRBD1 (6 bases). From germline, CDR1 is LGHNT and CDR2 FRNRAP. The germline V and J ends were trimmed by 4 bases and 8 bases, with 17 bases remaining between them. CDR3 size: 14 residues. The CDR3, as DNA: TGTGCTAGTGGTTCCACCGGACAGCCTGAAGAAGCTTTCTTT. This translates into CASGSTGQPEEAFF.

The rearrangement joins TRBV15 to TRBJ1-5; maybe TRBD1 (6 bases). Trimming cost V 2 bases and J 2 bases, with 13 bases left between them. The CDR3 spans 16 residues. Germline-derived CDR1 and CDR2 are LNHNV and YYDKDF (reference sequence). CDR3 sequence (DNA): TGTGCCACCAGCAGAAGGACAGTTCCGGGCAATCAGCCCCAGCATTTT. Translated: CATSRRTVPGNQPQHF. Full variable domain (remainder filled in from reference TRBV15 and TRBJ1-5): DAMVIQNPRYQVTQFGKPVTLSCSQTLNHNVMYWYQQKSSQAPKLLFHYYDKDFNNEADTPDNFQSRRPNTSFCFLDIRSPGLGDTAMYLCATSRRTVPGNQPQHFGDGTRLSIL.

The rearrangement links TRBV5-6 to TRBJ2-1; 11 bases fit TRBD2. Germline trimming cut 3 bases from V and 4 bases from J; bases unmatched to any gene: 6. The CDR3 loop spans 16 amino acids. CDR1 and CDR2 from the germline V gene are SGHDT and YYEEEE. The CDR3 spells CASSWSTSGVYNEQFF. The CDR3 coding sequence is TGTGCCAGCAGCTGGTCGACTAGCGGGGTTTACAATGAGCAGTTCTTC.